The following is a TCR beta chain sequence with its context. The entry originates in a study of T cells expressing NK-cell markers. The germline CDR1 and CDR2 sequences are ENHRY and SYGVKD. CDR3 length: 16 amino acids. TCRdb reprocessed the 5' RACE reads; each CDR3 protein has one entry and no DNA is given. The sample yields fewer than 200,000 distinct CDR3 sequences, of which the top ten take up about 18%. The sequencing input was blood T cells: a sorted CD56 or NKG2C T cell subset, CD4+ or CD8+ T cells, or bulk PBMC T cells (not recorded which). This clonotype originated in a woman aged 18-70 years in good health. The chain combines TRBV10-3 with TRBJ2-7. The CDR3 is CAILDVSDRGSYEQYF.